This T cell receptor beta chain was sequenced in a study of blood T cell repertoires in COVID-19. As for the study in general: From the United States, Italy and Spain came samples of acute and convalescent COVID-19. The analysed material was cDNA or gDNA that came from T cells, B-cell-depleted T cells, or PBMCs.

TCRdb's copy holds only in-frame clones and misses some; the assay was immunoSEQ multiplex PCR. This table holds under 350,000 clones, 80% to 90% found once. Sample: PBMCs or T cells enriched from blood (not recorded which). The sequence derives from a woman in her thirties or forties with acute COVID-19.

The CDR3 nucleotides are TGTGCCAGCACCCGGACAGGGGTCAGCAATCAGCCCCAGCATTTT. This encodes CASTRTGVSNQPQHF. This chain joins TRBV2 and TRBJ1-5, with 9 bases identical to TRBD1. V was clipped by 7 bases and J by 1 base; unmatched bases: 5. Germline-derived CDR1 and CDR2 are SNHLY and FYNNEI. The CDR3 extends over 15 amino acids.